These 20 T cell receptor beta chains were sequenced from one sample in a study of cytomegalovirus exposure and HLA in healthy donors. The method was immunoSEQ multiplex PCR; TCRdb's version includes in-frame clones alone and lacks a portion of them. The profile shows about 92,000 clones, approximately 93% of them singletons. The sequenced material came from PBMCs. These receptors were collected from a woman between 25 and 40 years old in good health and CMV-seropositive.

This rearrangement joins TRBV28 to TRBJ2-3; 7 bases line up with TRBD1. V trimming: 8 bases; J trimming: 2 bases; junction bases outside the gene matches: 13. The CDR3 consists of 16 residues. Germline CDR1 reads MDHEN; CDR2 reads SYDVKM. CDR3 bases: TGTGCCAGCCTTAAACCGACAGGGCCCTCCACAGATACGCAGTATTTT. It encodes CASLKPTGPSTDTQYF. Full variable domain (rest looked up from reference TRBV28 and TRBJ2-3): DVKVTQSSRYLVKRTGEKVFLECVQDMDHENMFWYRQDPGLGLRLIYFSYDVKMKEKGDIPEGYSVSREKKERFSLILESASTNQTSMYLCASLKPTGPSTDTQYFGPGTRLTVL.

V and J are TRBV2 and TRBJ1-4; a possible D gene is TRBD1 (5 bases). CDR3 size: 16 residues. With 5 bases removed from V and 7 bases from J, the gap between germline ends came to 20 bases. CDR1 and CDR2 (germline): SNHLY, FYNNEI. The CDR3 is CASSTPLGGSSEKLFF. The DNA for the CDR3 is TGTGCCAGCAGTACCCCCCTTGGGGGGTCTAGTGAAAAACTGTTTTTT.

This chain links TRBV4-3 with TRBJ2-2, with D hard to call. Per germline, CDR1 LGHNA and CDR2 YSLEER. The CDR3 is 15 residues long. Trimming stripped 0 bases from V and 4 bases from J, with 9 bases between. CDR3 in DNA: TGCGCCAGCAGCCAAGATCTGCTAAGCACCGGGGAGCTGTTTTTT. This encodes CASSQDLLSTGELFF.

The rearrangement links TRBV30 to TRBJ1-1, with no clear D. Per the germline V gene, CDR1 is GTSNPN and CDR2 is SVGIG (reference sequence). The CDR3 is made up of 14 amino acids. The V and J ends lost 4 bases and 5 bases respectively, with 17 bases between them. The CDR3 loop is CAWNGVEGGTEAFF. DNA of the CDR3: TGTGCCTGGAATGGAGTCGAGGGTGGTACTGAAGCTTTCTTT.

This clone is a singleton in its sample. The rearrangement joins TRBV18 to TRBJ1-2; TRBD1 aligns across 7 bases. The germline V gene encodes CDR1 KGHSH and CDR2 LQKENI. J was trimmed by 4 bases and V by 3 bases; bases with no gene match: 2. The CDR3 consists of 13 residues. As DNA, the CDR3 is TGTGCCAGCTCACCGGGACAGATCTATGGCTACACCTTC. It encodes CASSPGQIYGYTF. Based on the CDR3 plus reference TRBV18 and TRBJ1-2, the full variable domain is NAGVMQNPRHLVRRRGQEARLRCSPMKGHSHVYWYRQLPEEGLKFMVYLQKENIIDESGMPKERFSAEFPKEGPSILRIQQVVRGDSAAYFCASSPGQIYGYTFGSGTRLTVV.

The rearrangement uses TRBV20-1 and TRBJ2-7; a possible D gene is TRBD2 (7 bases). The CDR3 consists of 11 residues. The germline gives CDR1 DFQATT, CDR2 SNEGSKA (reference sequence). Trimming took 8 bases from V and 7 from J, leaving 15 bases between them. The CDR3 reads CSQAGAHEQYF. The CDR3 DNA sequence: TGCAGTCAGGCGGGGGCCCATGAGCAGTACTTC.

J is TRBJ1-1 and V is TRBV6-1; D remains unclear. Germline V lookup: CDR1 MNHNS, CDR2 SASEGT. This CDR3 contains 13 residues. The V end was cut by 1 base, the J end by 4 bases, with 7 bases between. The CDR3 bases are TGTGCCAGCAGTGAAGGGCGGGCCACTGAAGCTTTCTTT. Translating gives CASSEGRATEAFF.

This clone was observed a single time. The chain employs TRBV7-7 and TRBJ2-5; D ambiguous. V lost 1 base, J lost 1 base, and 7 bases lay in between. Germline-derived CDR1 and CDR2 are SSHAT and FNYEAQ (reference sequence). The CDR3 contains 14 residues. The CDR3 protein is CASSLGGSQETQYF. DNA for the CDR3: TGTGCCAGCAGCTTAGGTGGCAGCCAAGAGACCCAGTACTTC.

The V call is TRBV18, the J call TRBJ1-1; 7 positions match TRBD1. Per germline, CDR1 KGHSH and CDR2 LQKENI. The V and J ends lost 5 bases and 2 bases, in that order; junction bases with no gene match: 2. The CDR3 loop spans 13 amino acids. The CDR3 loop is CASSGTANTEAFF. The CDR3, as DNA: TGTGCCAGCTCAGGGACAGCAAACACTGAAGCTTTCTTT.

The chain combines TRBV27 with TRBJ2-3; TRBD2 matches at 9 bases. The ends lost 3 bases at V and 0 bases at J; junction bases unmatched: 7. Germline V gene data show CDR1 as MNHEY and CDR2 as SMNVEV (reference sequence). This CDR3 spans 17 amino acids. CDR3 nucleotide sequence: TGTGCCAGCAGTTTTCGCGCGCGGGGGGGGAGCACAGATACGCAGTATTTT. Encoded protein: CASSFRARGGSTDTQYF.

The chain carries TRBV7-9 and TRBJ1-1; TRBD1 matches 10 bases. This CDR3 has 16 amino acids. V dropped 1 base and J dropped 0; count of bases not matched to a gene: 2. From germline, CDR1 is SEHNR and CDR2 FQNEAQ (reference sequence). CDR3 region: CASSLGGTGVNTEAFF. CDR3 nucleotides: TGTGCCAGCAGCTTAGGGGGGACAGGGGTGAACACTGAAGCTTTCTTT.

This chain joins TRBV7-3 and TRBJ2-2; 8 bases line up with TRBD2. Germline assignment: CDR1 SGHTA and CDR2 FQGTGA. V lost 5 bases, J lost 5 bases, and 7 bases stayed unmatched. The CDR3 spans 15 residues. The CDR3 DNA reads TGTGCCAGCAGCCGGACCCGCGGGGGGACCGGGGAGCTGTTTTTT. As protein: CASSRTRGGTGELFF.

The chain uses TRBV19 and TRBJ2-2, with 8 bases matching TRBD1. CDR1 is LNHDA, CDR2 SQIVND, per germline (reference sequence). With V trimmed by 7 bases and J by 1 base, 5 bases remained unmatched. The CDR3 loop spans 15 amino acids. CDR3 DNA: TGTGCCAGTAAGACAGGGGCGATGAACACCGGGGAGCTGTTTTTT. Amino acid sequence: CASKTGAMNTGELFF.

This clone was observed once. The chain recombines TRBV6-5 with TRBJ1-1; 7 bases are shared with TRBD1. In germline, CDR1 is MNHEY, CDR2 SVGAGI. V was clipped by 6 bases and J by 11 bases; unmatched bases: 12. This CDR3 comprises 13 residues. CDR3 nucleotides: TGTGCCAGCAGCAACGGACAGGTGGTAAATGCTTTCTTT. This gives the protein CASSNGQVVNAFF.

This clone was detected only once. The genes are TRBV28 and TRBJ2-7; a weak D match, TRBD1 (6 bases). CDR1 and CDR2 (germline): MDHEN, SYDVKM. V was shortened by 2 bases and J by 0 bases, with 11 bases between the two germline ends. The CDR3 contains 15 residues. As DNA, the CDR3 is TGTGCCAGCAGTTTACCTGGGGGCGGCTCCTACGAGCAGTACTTC. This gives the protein CASSLPGGGSYEQYF.

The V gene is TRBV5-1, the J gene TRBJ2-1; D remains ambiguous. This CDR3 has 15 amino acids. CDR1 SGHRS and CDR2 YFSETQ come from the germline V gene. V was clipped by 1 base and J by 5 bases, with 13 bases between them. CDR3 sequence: CASSLTTKTDNEQFF. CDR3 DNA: TGCGCCAGCAGCTTGACTACTAAGACTGACAATGAGCAGTTCTTC.

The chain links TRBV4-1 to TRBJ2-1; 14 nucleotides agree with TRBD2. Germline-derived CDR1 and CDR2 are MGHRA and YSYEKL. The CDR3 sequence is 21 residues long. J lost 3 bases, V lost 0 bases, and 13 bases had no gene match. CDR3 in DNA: TGCGCCAGCAGCCAAGAGGGGGTTGGGACTAGCGGGAGAGGGAGCTACAATGAGCAGTTCTTC. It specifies CASSQEGVGTSGRGSYNEQFF.

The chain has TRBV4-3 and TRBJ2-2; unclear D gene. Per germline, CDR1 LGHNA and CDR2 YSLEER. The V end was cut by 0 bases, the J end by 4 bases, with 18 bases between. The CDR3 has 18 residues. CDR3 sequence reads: CASSQDGRAETPTGELFF. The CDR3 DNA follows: TGCGCCAGCAGCCAAGATGGCAGAGCAGAGACACCCACCGGGGAGCTGTTTTTT.

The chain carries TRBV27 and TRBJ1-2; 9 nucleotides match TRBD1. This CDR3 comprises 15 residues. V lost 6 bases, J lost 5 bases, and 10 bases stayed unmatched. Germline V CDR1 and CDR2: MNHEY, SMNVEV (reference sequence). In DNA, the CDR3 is TGTGCCAGCAGACGCGGGACAGGGCATGGGTATGGCTACACCTTC. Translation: CASRRGTGHGYGYTF.

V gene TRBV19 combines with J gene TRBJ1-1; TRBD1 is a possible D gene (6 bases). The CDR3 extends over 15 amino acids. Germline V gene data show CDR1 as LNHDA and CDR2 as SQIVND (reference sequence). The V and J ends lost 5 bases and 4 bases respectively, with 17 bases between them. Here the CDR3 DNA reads TGTGCCAGTAGTGCACAGGGTCCGATCGGCACTGAAGCTTTCTTT. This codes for CASSAQGPIGTEAFF. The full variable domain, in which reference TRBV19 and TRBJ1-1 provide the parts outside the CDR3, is DGGITQSPKYLFRKEGQNVTLSCEQNLNHDAMYWYRQDPGQGLRLIYYSQIVNDFQKGDIAEGYSVSREKKESFPLTVTSAQKNPTAFYLCASSAQGPIGTEAFFGQGTRLTVV.